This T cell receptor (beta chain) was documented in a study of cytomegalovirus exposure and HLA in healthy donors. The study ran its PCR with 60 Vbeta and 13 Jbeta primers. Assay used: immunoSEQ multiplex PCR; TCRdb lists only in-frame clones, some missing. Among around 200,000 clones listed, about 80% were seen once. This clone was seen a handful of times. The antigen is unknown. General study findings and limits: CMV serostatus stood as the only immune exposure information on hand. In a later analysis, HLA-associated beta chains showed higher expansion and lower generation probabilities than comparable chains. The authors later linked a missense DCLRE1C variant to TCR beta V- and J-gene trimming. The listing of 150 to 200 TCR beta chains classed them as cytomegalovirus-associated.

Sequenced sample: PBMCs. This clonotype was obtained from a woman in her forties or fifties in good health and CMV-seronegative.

This CDR3 reads CASSQAGSSNYGYTF. CDR3 DNA sequence: TGCGCCAGCAGCCAAGCAGGCAGCTCTAACTATGGCTACACCTTC. The chain uses TRBV4-1 and TRBJ1-2; D is uncertain. This CDR3 comprises 15 residues. Per germline, CDR1 MGHRA and CDR2 YSYEKL. V lost 1 base to trimming and J lost 0 bases, with 9 bases between them.